This T cell receptor (beta chain) comes out of a study of cytomegalovirus exposure and HLA in healthy donors. Study conclusions and caveats: Generally TCR sequences proved uncommon, though certain public TCRs appeared in numerous donors. Investigators reported over 150 TCR beta chains as tied to cytomegalovirus. The TCR clusters that emerged in the first cohort tended, a later analysis found, to co-occur in the roughly 120 validation repertoires.

J was trimmed by 0 bases and V by 8 bases; bases with no gene match: 7. CDR3 length equals 17 residues. Germline V gene data show CDR1 as SGHTA and CDR2 as FQGNSA. TCRdb's table, derived via immunoSEQ multiplex PCR, lists solely in-frame clones and lacks some. Here the sample spans about 73,000 clones, around 90% being singletons. On this clone: Its antigen is unknown.

The origin of this receptor is a woman between 18 and 29 years old in good health and CMV-seropositive. This chain joins TRBV7-2 and TRBJ2-1; TRBD2 matches at 13 bases. Sequencing input: PBMCs. CDR3 bases: TGTGCCAGCCGGACTAGCGGGGGCCTAAGCTCCTACAATGAGCAGTTCTTC. It specifies CASRTSGGLSSYNEQFF.